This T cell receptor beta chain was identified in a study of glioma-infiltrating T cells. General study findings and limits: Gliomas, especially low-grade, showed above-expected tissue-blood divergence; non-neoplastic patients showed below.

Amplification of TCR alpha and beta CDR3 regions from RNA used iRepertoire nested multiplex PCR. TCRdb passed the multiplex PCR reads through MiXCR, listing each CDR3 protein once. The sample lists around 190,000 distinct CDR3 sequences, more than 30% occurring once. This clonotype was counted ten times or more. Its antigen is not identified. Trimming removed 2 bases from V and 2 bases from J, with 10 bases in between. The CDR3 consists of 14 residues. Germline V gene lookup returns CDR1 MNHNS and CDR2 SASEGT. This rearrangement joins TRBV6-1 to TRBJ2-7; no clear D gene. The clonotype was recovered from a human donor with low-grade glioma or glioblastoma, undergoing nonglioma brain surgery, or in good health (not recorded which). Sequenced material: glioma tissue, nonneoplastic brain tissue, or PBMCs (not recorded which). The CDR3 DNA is TGTGCCAGCAGTGAAATAGAATTAGCCTACGAGCAGTACTTC. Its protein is CASSEIELAYEQYF.